This is a list of T cell receptor beta chains from one sample in a study of CD8 T cells in Susac syndrome. TCRdb processed the immunoSEQ multiplex PCR reads anew with MiXCR; each CDR3 protein has one entry. The sample holds over 150,000 distinct CDR3 sequences, just under 95% seen once. The specimen was CD4+ T cells from PBMCs. Source of these receptors: a human donor with Susac syndrome. Both conserved end residues are part of each CDR3. A D gene is named only where the DNA matches it firmly. Expanded clones are given a class, and other clones once, few, many or no size at all.

v_gene	j_gene	abundance	d_gene	CDR3nt	CDR3aa
TRBV6-6	TRBJ2-2	.	.	TGTGCCAGCAGCCCCAGGGACCTACGGACCGGGGAGCTGTTTTTT	CASSPRDLRTGELFF
TRBV18	TRBJ2-2	.	.	TGTGCCAGCTCACAGCCGACCGGGGAGCTGTTTTTT	CASSQPTGELFF
TRBV6-5	TRBJ2-4	.	.	TGTGCCAGCACAGACCCGGGAAGGAGCATTCAGTACTTC	CASTDPGRSIQYF
TRBV5-1	TRBJ2-3	.	.	TGCGCCAGCAGCTACTTGTCCCCCACAGATACGCAGTATTTT	CASSYLSPTDTQYF
TRBV7-2	TRBJ2-4	.	.	TGTGCCAGCAGCACCCTTGCCCAGGACATTCAGTACTTC	CASSTLAQDIQYF
TRBV28	TRBJ2-5	.	.	TGTGCCAGCAGTCCCCGACTCGGACAAGAGACCCAGTACTTC	CASSPRLGQETQYF
TRBV6-5	TRBJ2-1	.	.	TGTGCCAGCAGTTACCGGGGGCTGCGGGATCTTAATGAGCAGTTCTTC	CASSYRGLRDLNEQFF
TRBV5-1	TRBJ1-2	.	.	TGCGCCAGCAGCTTGGCTGGTATGAGCGGCTACACCTTC	CASSLAGMSGYTF
TRBV20-1	TRBJ1-2	.	TRBD1	TGCAGTGCTAGTACAGGGGAGGGCTATGGCTACACCTTC	CSASTGEGYGYTF
TRBV12-3/TRBV12-4	TRBJ2-1	.	.	TGTGCCAGCACTATTAGAGGGGACAATGAGCAGTTCTTC	CASTIRGDNEQFF
TRBV10-2	TRBJ2-6	once	.	TGCGCCAGCACTCTTGGCGGGGCCAACGTCCTGACTTTC	CASTLGGANVLTF
TRBV5-4	TRBJ2-5	.	.	TGTGCCAGCAGCATCGGGACACGACCCCAAGAGACCCAGTACTTC	CASSIGTRPQETQYF
TRBV4-1	TRBJ2-1	.	.	TGCGCCAGCAGCCGCGCGGCCGGCCGCTCCTACAATGAGCAGTTCTTC	CASSRAAGRSYNEQFF
TRBV12-3/TRBV12-4	TRBJ1-2	.	.	TGTGCCAGCAGTTTAGCGGGGGCTTCCTATGGCTACACCTTC	CASSLAGASYGYTF
TRBV20-1	TRBJ1-5	.	TRBD1	TGCAGTGCTAGAGGACAGGGTCCCAATCAGCCCCAGCATTTT	CSARGQGPNQPQHF
TRBV11-2	TRBJ1-4	.	TRBD1	TGTGCCAGCAGCTCGGGACAGCCAAGAAAACTGTTTTTT	CASSSGQPRKLFF
TRBV11-3	TRBJ2-5	.	.	TGTGCCAGCAGCCCACTAATCGGGTGGGGGCCGAACGAGACCCAGTACTTC	CASSPLIGWGPNETQYF
TRBV7-8	TRBJ2-3	.	.	TGTGCCAGCAGCTTAGGGAATCGGGCAGATACGCAGTATTTT	CASSLGNRADTQYF
TRBV29-1	TRBJ2-2	.	.	TGCAGCGTTGGGGGGGCAGCGAACACCGGGGAGCTGTTTTTT	CSVGGAANTGELFF
TRBV28	TRBJ1-5	.	.	TGTGCCAGCAGTTTAAGGGCGTTCGGCCAGCCCCAGCATTTT	CASSLRAFGQPQHF
TRBV5-1	TRBJ2-1	.	TRBD2	TGCGCCAGCAGCTTGATCGGGACTAGCGGGAGACATGAGCAGTTCTTC	CASSLIGTSGRHEQFF
TRBV7-9	TRBJ2-1	.	.	TGTGCCAGCAGCTTAGTTCTCAGTGAGCAGTTCTTC	CASSLVLSEQFF
TRBV20-1	TRBJ1-5	.	.	TGCAGTGCTAGAGATGGGGTCCTTGATAATGCGGATCAGCCCCAGCATTTT	CSARDGVLDNADQPQHF
TRBV5-6	TRBJ2-5	.	.	TGTGCCAGCAGCTTGGGAGTCGGGCTGCAAGAGACCCAGTACTTC	CASSLGVGLQETQYF
TRBV18	TRBJ1-1	.	TRBD1	TGTGCCAGCTCGCGACAGGGCGCTGAAGCTTTCTTT	CASSRQGAEAFF
TRBV29-1	TRBJ2-7	.	.	TGCAGCGTAGCCAAACGCACAGCTCACGAGCAGTACTTC	CSVAKRTAHEQYF
TRBV3-1	TRBJ2-3	.	.	TGTGCCAGCAGCCAAGATGTGGCATATGATACGCAGTATTTT	CASSQDVAYDTQYF
TRBV5-1	TRBJ1-2	.	TRBD1	TGCGCCAGCAGCTTGGAAGGACAGGGGGCGCATGGCTACACCTTC	CASSLEGQGAHGYTF
TRBV9	TRBJ2-7	.	.	TGTGCCAGCAGCGTAGGAGGTTTAGGGGGTGTCTACGAGCAGTACTTC	CASSVGGLGGVYEQYF